This T cell receptor (beta chain) was found in a study of blood T cell repertoires in COVID-19. Study-wide background: The study drew acute and convalescent COVID-19 samples from the United States, Italy and Spain. PBMCs, B-cell-depleted T cells, or T cells provided the cDNA or gDNA that made up the material.

Only in-frame clones appear in the TCRdb table, and some are missing; sequencing was by immunoSEQ multiplex PCR. The sample lists 150,000 to 250,000 clones; approximately 83% were seen once. Participants were aged about 18 to 89 years from 24 US areas. Recovered status in Cohort 3 required two negative PCRs, clearance, or symptom resolution. The CDR3 totals 13 residues. With 2 bases clipped from V and 7 bases from J, the junction kept 4 bases outside the gene matches. Germline CDR1 and CDR2: SGHNT and YYREEE (reference sequence). This chain links TRBV5-4 with TRBJ1-2, with 8 bases matching TRBD1. The clonotype originates from a man aged 35-49 years who had recovered from COVID-19. What was sequenced was PBMCs or T cells enriched from blood (not recorded which). The CDR3 sequence is CASSFQGASGYTF. The CDR3 nucleotides read TGTGCCAGCAGCTTTCAGGGGGCCAGTGGCTACACCTTC.